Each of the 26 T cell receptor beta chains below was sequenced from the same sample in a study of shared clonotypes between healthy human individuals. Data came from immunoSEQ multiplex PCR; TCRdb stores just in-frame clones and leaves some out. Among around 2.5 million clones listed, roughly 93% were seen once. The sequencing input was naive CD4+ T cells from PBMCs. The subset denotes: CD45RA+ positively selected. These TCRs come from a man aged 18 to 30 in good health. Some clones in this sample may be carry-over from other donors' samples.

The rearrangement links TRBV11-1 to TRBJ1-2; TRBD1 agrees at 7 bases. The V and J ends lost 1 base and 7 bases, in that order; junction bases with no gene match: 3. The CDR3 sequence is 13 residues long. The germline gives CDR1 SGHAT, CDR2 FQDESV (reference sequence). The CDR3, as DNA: TGTGCCAGCAGCTTAGAGACAGGGAGTGGCTACACCTTC. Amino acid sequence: CASSLETGSGYTF.

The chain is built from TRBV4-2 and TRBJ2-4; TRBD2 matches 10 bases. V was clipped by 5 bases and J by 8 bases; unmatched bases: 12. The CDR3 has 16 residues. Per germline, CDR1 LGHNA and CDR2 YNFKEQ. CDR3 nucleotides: TGTGCCAGCAGCTCCTCCCTAGCGGGAGCCGGGGACATTCAGTACTTC. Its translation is CASSSSLAGAGDIQYF.

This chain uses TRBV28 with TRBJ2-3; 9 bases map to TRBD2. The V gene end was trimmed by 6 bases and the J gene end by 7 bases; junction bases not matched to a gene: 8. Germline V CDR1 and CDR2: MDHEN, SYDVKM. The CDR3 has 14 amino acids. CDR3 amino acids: CASREDSGRNTQYF. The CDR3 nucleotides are TGTGCCAGCAGAGAAGATAGCGGGAGAAATACGCAGTATTTT.

The DNA for the CDR3 is TGTGCCAGCAGCTTGATCGGACAGGGGGCGACGGATACGCAGTATTTT. Translation gives CASSLIGQGATDTQYF. V and J are TRBV5-5 and TRBJ2-3; 11 bases fit TRBD1. The germline gives CDR1 SGHKS, CDR2 YYEKEE (reference sequence). V gave up 1 base and J gave up 6 bases; unmatched junction bases: 7. The CDR3 is made up of 16 amino acids.

DNA for the CDR3: TGTGCCAGCAGCTTGGGAGGGGGCCTCACTGAAGCTTTCTTT. Protein sequence: CASSLGGGLTEAFF. The chain is built from TRBV5-5 and TRBJ1-1; 7 bases line up with TRBD1. V was pared by 0 bases and J by 4 bases, with 3 bases of the junction left unmatched. This CDR3 has 14 amino acids. CDR1 SGHKS and CDR2 YYEKEE come from the germline V gene (reference sequence).

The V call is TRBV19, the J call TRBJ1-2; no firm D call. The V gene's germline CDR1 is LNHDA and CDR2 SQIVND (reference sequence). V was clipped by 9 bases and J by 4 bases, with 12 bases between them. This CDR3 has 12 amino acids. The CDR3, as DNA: TGTGCCAGCGCACAGAGAGCCTATGGCTACACCTTC. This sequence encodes CASAQRAYGYTF.

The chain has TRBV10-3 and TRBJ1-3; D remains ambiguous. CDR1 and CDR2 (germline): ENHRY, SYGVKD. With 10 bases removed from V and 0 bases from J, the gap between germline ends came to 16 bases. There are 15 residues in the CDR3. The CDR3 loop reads CATWADQSSGNTIYF. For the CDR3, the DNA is TGTGCCACTTGGGCCGACCAGAGCTCTGGAAACACCATATATTTT.

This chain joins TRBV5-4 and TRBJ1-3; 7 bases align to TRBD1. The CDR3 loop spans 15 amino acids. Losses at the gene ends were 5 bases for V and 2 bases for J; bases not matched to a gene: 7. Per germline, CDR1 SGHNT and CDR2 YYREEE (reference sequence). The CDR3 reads CASRPGGMAGNTIYF. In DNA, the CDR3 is TGTGCCAGCAGGCCAGGGGGAATGGCTGGAAACACCATATATTTT.

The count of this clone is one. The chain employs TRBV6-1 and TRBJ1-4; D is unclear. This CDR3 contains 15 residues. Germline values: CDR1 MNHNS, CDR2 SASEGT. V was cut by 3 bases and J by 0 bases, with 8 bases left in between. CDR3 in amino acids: CASSENSATNEKLFF. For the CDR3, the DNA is TGTGCCAGCAGTGAGAACAGTGCAACTAATGAAAAACTGTTTTTT.

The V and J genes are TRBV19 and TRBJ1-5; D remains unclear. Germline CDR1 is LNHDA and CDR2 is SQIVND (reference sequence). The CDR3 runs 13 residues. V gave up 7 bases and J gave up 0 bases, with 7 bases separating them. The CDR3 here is CASNWGSNQPQHF. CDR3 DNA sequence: TGTGCCAGTAACTGGGGTAGCAATCAGCCCCAGCATTTT.

CDR3: CASSFQGPGNIQYF. CDR3 nucleotide sequence: TGCGCCAGCAGCTTCCAGGGACCGGGGAACATTCAGTACTTC. The chain combines TRBV5-1 with TRBJ2-4; D is tentatively TRBD1 or TRBD2 (5 bases each). CDR3 length: 14 amino acids. Trimming shortened V by 2 bases and J by 7 bases, and 13 bases separated the two germline ends. Germline assignment: CDR1 SGHRS and CDR2 YFSETQ.

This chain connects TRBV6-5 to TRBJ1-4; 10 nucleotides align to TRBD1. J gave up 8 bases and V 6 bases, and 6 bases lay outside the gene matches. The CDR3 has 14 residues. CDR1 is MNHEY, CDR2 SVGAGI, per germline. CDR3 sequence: CASRDRGGSEKLFF. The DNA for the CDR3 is TGTGCCAGCAGGGACAGGGGGGGTAGCGAAAAACTGTTTTTT.

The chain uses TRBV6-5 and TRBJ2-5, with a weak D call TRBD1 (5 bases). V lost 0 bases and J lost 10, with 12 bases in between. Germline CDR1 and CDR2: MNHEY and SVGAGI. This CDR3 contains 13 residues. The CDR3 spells CASSYSDNVGQYF. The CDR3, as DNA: TGTGCCAGCAGTTACTCGGACAATGTAGGCCAGTACTTC.

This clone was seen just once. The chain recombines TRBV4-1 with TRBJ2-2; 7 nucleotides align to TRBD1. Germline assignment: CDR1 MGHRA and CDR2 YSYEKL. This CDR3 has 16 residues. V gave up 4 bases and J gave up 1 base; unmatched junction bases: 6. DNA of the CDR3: TGCGCCAGCAGCCCAACCGGGACAGAGAACACCGGGGAGCTGTTTTTT. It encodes CASSPTGTENTGELFF.

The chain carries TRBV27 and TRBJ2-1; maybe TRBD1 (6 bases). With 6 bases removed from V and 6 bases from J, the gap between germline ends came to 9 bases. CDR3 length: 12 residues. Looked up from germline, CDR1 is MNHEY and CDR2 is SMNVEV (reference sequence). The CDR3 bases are TGTGCCAGCAGCGACAGGAGCAATGAGCAGTTCTTC. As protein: CASSDRSNEQFF.

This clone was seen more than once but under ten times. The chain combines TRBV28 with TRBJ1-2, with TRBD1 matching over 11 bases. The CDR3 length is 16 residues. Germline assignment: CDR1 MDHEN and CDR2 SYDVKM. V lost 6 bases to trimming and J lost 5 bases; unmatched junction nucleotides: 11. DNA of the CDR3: TGTGCCAGCAGCTTACCCGGGACAGGGGGTTGGTATGGCTACACCTTC. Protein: CASSLPGTGGWYGYTF.

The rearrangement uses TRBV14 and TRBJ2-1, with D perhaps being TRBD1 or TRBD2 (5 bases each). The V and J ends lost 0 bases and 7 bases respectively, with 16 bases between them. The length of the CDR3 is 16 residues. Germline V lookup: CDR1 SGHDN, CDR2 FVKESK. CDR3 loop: CASSQEGVRALNEQFF. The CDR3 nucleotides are TGTGCCAGCAGCCAAGAGGGGGTGCGGGCCTTGAATGAGCAGTTCTTC.

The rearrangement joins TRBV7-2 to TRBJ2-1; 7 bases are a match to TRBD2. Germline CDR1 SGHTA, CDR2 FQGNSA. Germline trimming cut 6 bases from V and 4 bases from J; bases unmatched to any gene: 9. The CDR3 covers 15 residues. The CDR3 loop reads CASRPTAGLYNEQFF. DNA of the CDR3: TGTGCCAGCAGACCCACAGCGGGGTTGTACAATGAGCAGTTCTTC. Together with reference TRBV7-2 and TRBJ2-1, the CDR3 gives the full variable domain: GAGVSQSPSNKVTEKGKDVELRCDPISGHTALYWYRQSLGQGLEFLIYFQGNSAPDKSGLPSDRFSAERTGGSVSTLTIQRTQQEDSAVYLCASRPTAGLYNEQFFGPGTRLTVL.

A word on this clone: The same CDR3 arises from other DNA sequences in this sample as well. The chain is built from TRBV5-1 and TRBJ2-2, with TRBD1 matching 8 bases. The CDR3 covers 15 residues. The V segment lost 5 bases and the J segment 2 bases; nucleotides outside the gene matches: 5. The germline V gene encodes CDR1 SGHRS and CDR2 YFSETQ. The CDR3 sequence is CASSSGQGNTGELFF. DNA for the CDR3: TGCGCCAGCAGTTCAGGACAGGGAAACACCGGGGAGCTGTTTTTT.

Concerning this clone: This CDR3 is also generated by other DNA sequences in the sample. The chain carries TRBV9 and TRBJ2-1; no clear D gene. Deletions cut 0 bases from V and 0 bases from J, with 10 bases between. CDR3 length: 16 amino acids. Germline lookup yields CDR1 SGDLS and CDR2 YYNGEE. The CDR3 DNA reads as TGTGCCAGCAGCGTAGTGTCCGTTTCCTCCTACAATGAGCAGTTCTTC. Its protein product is CASSVVSVSSYNEQFF.

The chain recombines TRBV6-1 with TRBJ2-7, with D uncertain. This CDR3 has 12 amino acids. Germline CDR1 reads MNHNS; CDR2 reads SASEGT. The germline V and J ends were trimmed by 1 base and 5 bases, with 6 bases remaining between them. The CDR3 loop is CASSEVGNEQYF. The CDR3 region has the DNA TGTGCCAGCAGTGAAGTAGGGAACGAGCAGTACTTC.

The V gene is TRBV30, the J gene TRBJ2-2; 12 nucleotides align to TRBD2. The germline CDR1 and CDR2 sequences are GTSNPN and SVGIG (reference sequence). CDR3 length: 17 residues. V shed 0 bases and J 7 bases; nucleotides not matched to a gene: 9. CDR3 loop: CAWSVRLAGGPNGELFF. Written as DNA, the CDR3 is TGTGCCTGGAGTGTACGTCTAGCGGGAGGGCCTAACGGGGAGCTGTTTTTT.

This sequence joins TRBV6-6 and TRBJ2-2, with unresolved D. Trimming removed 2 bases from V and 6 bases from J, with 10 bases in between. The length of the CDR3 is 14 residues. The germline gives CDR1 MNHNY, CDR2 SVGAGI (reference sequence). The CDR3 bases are TGTGCCAGCAGTTACCGCACGGGCGCCGGGGAGCTGTTTTTT. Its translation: CASSYRTGAGELFF.

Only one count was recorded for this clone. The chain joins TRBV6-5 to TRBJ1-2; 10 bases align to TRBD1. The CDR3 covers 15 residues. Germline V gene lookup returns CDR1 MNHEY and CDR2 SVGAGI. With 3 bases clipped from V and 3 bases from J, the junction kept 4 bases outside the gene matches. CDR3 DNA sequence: TGTGCCAGCAGTTATAGGGACAGGGGTGACTATGGCTACACCTTC. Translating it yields CASSYRDRGDYGYTF.

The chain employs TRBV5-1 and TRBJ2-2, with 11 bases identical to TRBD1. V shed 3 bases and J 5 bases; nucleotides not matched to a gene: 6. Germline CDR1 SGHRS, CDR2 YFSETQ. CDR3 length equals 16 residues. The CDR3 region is CASSSRGQGATGELFF. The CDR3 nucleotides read TGCGCCAGCAGCTCCCGCGGACAGGGGGCGACCGGGGAGCTGTTTTTT.

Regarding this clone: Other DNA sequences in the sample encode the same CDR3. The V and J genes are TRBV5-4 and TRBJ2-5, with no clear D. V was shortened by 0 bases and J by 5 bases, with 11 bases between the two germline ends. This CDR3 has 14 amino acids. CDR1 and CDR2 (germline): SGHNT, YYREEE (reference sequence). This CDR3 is CASSLGGVGETQYF. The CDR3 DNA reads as TGTGCCAGCAGCTTGGGCGGTGTGGGGGAGACCCAGTACTTC.